The subject of this entry is one TCR beta chain. No antigen is known for it. The sample originates from a study of T cells in Graves' hyperthyroidism and ophthalmopathy. It was RNA transcripts that yielded the amplified TCR beta CDR3 regions. The study used the HTBI primer set for a first-round RT-PCR of the TCR CDR3. TCRdb used MiXCR to reprocess the multiplex PCR reads, holding one entry per CDR3 protein. The repertoire consists of around 450,000 distinct CDR3 sequences, with roughly 14% occurring once and the leading ten covering roughly 15%. A roughly 9.1 ml volume of fresh peripheral blood provided the PBMCs. Study findings and constraints: Most clonotypes expanded in the thyroid (above 0.001) were also present in blood.

The V segment lost 6 bases and the J segment 11 bases; nucleotides outside the gene matches: 20. Per germline, CDR1 SQVTM and CDR2 ANQGSEA. The CDR3 sequence is 15 residues long. Sequenced material: blood. The source is a young woman with Graves' hyperthyroidism. The chain couples TRBV29-1 to TRBJ2-5, with 8 bases fitting TRBD1. The CDR3 region has the DNA TGCAGCGTGACAGGGGTCTCTTCCCCCGACTACGGGCAGTACTTC. Protein sequence: CSVTGVSSPDYGQYF.